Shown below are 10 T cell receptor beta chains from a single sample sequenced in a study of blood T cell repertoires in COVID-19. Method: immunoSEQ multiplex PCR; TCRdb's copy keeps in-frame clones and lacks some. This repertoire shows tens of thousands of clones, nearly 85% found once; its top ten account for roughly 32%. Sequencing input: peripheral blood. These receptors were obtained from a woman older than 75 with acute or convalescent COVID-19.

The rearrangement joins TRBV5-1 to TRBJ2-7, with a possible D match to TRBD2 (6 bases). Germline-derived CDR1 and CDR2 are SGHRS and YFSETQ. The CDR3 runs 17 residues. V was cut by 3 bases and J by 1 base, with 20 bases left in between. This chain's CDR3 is CASSSHPPGVASYEQYF. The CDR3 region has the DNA TGCGCCAGCAGCTCTCATCCCCCGGGGGTAGCGTCCTACGAGCAGTACTTC.

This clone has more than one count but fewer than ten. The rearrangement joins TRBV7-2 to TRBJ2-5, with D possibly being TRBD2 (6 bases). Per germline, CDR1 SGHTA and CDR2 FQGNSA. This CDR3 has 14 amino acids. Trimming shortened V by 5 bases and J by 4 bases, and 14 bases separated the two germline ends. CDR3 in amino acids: CASSPNGGTETQYF. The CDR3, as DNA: TGTGCCAGCAGCCCGAACGGGGGAACAGAGACCCAGTACTTC.

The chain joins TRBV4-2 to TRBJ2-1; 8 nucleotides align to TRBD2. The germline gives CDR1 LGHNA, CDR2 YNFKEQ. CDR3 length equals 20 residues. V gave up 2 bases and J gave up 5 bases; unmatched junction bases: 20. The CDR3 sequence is CASSQKSGSGEGDNDNEQFF. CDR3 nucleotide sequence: TGTGCCAGCAGCCAAAAGAGCGGGAGTGGTGAGGGGGACAATGACAATGAGCAGTTCTTC.

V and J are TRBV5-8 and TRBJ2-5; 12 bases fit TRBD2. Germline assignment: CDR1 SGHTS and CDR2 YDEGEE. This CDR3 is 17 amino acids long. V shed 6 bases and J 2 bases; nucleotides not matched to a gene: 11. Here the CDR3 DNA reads TGTGCCAGCATCCGGCTAGCGGGAGGGCCCCGGCAAGAGACCCAGTACTTC. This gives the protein CASIRLAGGPRQETQYF.

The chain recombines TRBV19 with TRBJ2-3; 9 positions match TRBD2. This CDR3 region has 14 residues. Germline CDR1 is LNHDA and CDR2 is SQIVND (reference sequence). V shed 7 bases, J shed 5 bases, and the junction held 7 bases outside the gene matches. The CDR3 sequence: CASTRAGGRDTQYF. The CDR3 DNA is TGTGCCAGTACCAGAGCGGGAGGCCGAGATACGCAGTATTTT.

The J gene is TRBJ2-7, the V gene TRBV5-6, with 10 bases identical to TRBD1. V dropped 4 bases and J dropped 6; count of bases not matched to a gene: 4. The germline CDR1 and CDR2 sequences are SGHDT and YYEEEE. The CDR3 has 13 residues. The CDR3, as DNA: TGTGCCAGCAGCCTGGACAGGGGGGCCGAGCAGTACTTC. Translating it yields CASSLDRGAEQYF.

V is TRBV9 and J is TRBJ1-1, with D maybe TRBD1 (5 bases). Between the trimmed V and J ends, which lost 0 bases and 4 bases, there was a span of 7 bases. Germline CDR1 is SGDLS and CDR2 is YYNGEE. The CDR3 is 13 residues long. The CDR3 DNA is TGTGCCAGCAGCGTAGAAGGGGCCACTGAAGCTTTCTTT. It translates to CASSVEGATEAFF.

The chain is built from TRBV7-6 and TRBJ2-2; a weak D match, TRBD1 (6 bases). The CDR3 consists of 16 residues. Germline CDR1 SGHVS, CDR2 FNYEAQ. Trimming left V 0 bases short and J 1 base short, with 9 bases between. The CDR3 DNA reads TGTGCCAGCAGCTTAGCGCACAGGGAGAACACCGGGGAGCTGTTTTTT. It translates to CASSLAHRENTGELFF.

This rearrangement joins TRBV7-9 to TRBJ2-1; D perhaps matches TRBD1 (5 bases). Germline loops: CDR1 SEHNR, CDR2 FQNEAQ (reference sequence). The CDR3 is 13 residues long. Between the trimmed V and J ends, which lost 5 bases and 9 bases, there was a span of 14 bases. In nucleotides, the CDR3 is TGTGCCAGCAGCCCTCAGGGCGTGGGTGAGCAGTTCTTC. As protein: CASSPQGVGEQFF.

As DNA, the CDR3 is TGTGCCAGCTCACCGTCCATGACAGTCATGAACACTGAAGCTTTCTTT. Its protein product is CASSPSMTVMNTEAFF. This chain links TRBV18 with TRBJ1-1; a possible D gene is TRBD1 (5 bases). Germline CDR1 reads KGHSH; CDR2 reads LQKENI. Deletions cut 3 bases from V and 0 bases from J, with 14 bases between. The CDR3 totals 16 residues.